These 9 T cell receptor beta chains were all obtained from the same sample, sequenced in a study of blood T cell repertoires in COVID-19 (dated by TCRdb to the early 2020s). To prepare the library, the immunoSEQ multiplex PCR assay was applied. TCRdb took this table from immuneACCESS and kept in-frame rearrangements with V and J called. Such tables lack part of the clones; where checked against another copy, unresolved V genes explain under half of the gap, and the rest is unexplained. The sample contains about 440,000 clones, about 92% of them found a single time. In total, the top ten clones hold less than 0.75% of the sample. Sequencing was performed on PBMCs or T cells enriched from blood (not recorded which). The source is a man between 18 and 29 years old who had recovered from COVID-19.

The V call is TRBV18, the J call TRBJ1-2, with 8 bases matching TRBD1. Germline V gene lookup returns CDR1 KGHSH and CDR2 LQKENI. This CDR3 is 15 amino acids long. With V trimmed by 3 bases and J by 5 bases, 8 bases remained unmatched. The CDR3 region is CASSPGAGGAYGYTF. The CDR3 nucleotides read TGTGCCAGCTCACCGGGGGCAGGGGGCGCGTATGGCTACACCTTC. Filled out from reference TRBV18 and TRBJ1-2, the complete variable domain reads NAGVMQNPRHLVRRRGQEARLRCSPMKGHSHVYWYRQLPEEGLKFMVYLQKENIIDESGMPKERFSAEFPKEGPSILRIQQVVRGDSAAYFCASSPGAGGAYGYTFGSGTRLTVV.

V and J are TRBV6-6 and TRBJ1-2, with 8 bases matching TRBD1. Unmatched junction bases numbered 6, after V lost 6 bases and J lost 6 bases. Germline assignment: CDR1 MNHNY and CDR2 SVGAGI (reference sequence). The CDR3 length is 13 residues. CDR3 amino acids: CASSAQGQDGYTF. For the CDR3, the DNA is TGTGCCAGCAGCGCCCAGGGACAGGATGGCTACACCTTC.

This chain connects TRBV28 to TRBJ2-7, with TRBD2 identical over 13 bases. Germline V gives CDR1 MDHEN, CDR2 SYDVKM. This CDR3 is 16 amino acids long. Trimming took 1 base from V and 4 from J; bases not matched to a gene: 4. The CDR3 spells CASSLFGTSGIYEQYF. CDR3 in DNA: TGTGCCAGCAGTTTATTTGGGACTAGCGGGATATACGAGCAGTACTTC.

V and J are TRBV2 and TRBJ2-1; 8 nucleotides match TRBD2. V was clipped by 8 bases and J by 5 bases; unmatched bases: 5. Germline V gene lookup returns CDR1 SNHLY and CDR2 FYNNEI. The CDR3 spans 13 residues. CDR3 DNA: TGTGCCAGCGGGGGGACTAGACACAATGAGCAGTTCTTC. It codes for CASGGTRHNEQFF.

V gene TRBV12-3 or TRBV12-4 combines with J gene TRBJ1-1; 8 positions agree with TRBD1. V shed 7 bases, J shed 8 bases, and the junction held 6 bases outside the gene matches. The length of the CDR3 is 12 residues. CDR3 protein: CASTRTGQEAFF. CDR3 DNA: TGTGCCAGCACCAGGACAGGGCAGGAAGCTTTCTTT.

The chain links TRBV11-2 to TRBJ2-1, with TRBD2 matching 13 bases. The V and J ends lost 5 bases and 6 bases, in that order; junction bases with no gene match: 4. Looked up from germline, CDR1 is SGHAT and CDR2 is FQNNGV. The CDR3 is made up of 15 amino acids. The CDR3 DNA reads TGTGCCAGCAGCCCAGGGACTAGCGGGGCCAATGAGCAGTTCTTC. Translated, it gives CASSPGTSGANEQFF.

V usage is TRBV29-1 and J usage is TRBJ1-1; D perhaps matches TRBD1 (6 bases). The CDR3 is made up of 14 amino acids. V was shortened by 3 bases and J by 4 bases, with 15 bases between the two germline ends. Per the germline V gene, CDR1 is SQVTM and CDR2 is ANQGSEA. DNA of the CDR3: TGCAGCGTTGAGGGGGGGCTAGTCCCCACTGAAGCTTTCTTT. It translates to CSVEGGLVPTEAFF.

The CDR3 bases are TGCGCCAGCAGCCAAGGACTTCTCGGGAGTGGGCAGGGGGCTAATACGCAGTATTTT. Translated, it gives CASSQGLLGSGQGANTQYF. The V call is TRBV4-1, the J call TRBJ2-3, with 8 positions matching TRBD1. The CDR3 is 19 residues long. With V trimmed by 1 base and J by 7 bases, 19 bases remained unmatched. The germline V gene has CDR1 MGHRA and CDR2 YSYEKL.

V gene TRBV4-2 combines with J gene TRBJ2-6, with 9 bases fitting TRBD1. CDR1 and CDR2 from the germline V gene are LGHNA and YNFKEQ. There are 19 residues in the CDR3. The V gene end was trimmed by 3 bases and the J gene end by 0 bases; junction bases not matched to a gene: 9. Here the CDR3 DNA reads TGTGCCAGCAGCCATACAACCGGGACAGGGACCTCTGGGGCCAACGTCCTGACTTTC. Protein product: CASSHTTGTGTSGANVLTF.